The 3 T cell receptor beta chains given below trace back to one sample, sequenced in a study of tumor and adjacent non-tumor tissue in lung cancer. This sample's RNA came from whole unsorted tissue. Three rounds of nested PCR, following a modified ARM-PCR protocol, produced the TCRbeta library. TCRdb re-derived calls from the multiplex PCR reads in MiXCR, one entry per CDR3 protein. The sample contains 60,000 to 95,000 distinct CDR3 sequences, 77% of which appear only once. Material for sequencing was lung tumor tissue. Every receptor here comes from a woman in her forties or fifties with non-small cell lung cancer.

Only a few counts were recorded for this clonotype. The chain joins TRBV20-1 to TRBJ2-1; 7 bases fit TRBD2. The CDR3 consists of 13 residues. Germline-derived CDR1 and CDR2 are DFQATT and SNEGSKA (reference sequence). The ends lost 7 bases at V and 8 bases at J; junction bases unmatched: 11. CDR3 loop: CSVRRREMDEQFF. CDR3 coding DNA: TGCAGTGTCAGGAGGCGGGAGATGGATGAGCAGTTCTTC.

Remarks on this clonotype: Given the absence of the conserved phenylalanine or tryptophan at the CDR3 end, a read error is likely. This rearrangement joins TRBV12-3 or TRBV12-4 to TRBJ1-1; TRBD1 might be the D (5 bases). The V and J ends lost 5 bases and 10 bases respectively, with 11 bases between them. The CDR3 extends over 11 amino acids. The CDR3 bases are TGTGCCAGCAGTAGGGGTGGTTCAGCTTTCCTT. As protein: CASSRGGSAFL.

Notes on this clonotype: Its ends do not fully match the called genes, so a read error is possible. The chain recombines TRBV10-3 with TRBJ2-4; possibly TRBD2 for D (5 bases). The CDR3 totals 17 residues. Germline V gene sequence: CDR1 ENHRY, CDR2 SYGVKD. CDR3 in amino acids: CAISESILREAKNIQNF. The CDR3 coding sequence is TGTGCCATCAGTGAGTCGATACTGAGGGAAGCCAAAAACATTCAGAACTTC.